This T cell receptor (beta chain) was profiled in a study of regulatory and conventional T cells in RAG deficiency. General study points: RAG-deficient patients showed markedly lower Shannon entropy and higher Simpson indices than control T-cell subsets. Omenn patients showed >75% Treg-Tconv overlap and shorter CDR3 lengths.

This clone was counted once. The target antigen is unknown. Libraries were prepared by immunoSEQ multiplex PCR; TCRdb keeps only in-frame clonotypes and omits some of them. This sample has roughly 45,000 clones; 75% to 90% occur once, and the top ten carry 0.51%. Conventional CD4+ T cells were sorted from blood as CD25-low CD127-high cells. Germline trimming cut 4 bases from V and 5 bases from J; bases unmatched to any gene: 4. CDR3 size: 15 residues. Germline assignment: CDR1 SGHTA and CDR2 FQGTGA. These data were also reused for a study on regulatory T cells. This second study says: Primers: 52 TRBV forward and 13 TRBJ reverse.

Sequenced input: CD4+ effector T cells sorted from blood. This chain uses TRBV7-3 with TRBJ2-2, with 10 bases identical to TRBD2. The receptor was derived from a human donor in good health. The CDR3 nucleotides read TGTGCCAGCAGCTCTAGCGGGAGCGCAACCGGGGAGCTGTTTTTT. This translates into CASSSSGSATGELFF.